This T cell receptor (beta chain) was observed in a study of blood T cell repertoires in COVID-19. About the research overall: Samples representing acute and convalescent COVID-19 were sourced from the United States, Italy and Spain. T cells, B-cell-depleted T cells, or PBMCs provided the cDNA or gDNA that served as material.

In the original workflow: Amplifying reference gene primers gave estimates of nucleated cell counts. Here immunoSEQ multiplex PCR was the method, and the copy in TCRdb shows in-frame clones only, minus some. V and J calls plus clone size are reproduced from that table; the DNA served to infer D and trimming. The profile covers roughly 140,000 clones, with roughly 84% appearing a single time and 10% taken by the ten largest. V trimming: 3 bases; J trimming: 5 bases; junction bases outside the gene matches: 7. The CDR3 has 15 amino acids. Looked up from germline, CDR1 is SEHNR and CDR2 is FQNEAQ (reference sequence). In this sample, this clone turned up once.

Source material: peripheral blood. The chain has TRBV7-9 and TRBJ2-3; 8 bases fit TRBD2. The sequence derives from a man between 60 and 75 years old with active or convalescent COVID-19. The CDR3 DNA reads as TGTGCCAGCAGCTTGCCCCTCCGGGAGGGAGATACGCAGTATTTT. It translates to CASSLPLREGDTQYF.